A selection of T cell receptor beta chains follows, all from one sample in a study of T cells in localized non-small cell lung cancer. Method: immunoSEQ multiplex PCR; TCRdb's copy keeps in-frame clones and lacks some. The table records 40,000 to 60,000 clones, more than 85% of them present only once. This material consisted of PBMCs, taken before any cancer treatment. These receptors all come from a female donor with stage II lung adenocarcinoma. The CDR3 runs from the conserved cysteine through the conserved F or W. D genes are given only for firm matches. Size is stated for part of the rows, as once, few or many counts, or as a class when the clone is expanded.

CASSPIMDSNQPQHF	TGTGCCAGCTCACCCATCATGGATAGCAATCAGCCCCAGCATTTT	NA	TRBV18	NA	TRBJ1-5
CASSQGSYEQYF	TGTGCCAGCAGTCAGGGTTCCTACGAGCAGTACTTC	NA	TRBV6-1	once	TRBJ2-7
CASSIDVVGSGYTF	TGTGCCAGTAGTATAGATGTCGTAGGTAGTGGCTACACCTTC	NA	TRBV19	NA	TRBJ1-2
CASSSRVNQPQHF	TGTGCCAGCAGTAGCAGGGTCAATCAGCCCCAGCATTTT	NA	TRBV6-5	few	TRBJ1-5
CASSIRGPSTDTQYF	TGTGCCAGCAGCATAAGGGGGCCCAGCACAGATACGCAGTATTTT	TRBD1	TRBV13	once	TRBJ2-3
CASSQDPRGEGGYTF	TGTGCCAGCAGCCAAGATCCTCGGGGAGAGGGTGGCTACACCTTC	NA	TRBV4-2	NA	TRBJ1-2
CASSFRQISGYTF	TGTGCCAGCAGTTTCCGACAGATTTCTGGCTACACCTTC	NA	TRBV6-1	NA	TRBJ1-2
CASSPDAGFLGTDTQYF	TGTGCTAGCAGCCCCGACGCGGGTTTCCTTGGCACAGATACGCAGTATTTT	NA	TRBV7-7	NA	TRBJ2-3
CASSFARLALHF	TGTGCCAGCAGTTTCGCCCGACTTGCCCTCCACTTT	NA	TRBV11-2	once	TRBJ1-6
CATSAGGADTQYF	TGTGCCACCTCGGCCGGGGGGGCAGATACGCAGTATTTT	TRBD2	TRBV6-5	NA	TRBJ2-3
CASSVSGAGSETQYF	TGTGCCAGCAGCGTTTCGGGGGCGGGGTCTGAGACCCAGTACTTC	NA	TRBV9	NA	TRBJ2-5
CASSIPRERNEKLFF	TGTGCCAGTAGTATTCCTCGGGAGCGTAATGAAAAACTGTTTTTT	NA	TRBV19	NA	TRBJ1-4
CASSPQWGQGGSYTF	TGCGCCAGCAGCCCCCAATGGGGCCAGGGCGGGAGCTACACCTTC	NA	TRBV4-1	NA	TRBJ1-2
CASSRDPRGAEAFF	TGTGCCAGCAGCAGGGACCCCCGAGGGGCTGAAGCTTTCTTT	NA	TRBV7-6	NA	TRBJ1-1
CASSTRDRRETQYF	TGTGCCAGTAGTACTCGGGACAGGAGGGAGACCCAGTACTTC	TRBD1	TRBV19	once	TRBJ2-5
CASSLAGKYNEQFF	TGTGCCAGCAGCTTAGCGGGGAAATACAATGAGCAGTTCTTC	NA	TRBV7-9	NA	TRBJ2-1
CASTSQVSGNTIYF	TGTGCCAGTACCTCCCAGGTCTCTGGAAACACCATATATTTT	NA	TRBV19	NA	TRBJ1-3
CASSRTGGDYGYTF	TGTGCCAGCAGTCGGACAGGGGGCGACTATGGCTACACCTTC	TRBD1	TRBV7-9	NA	TRBJ1-2
CASSPRGGTEAFF	TGTGCCAGCAGCCCGAGGGGGGGGACTGAAGCTTTCTTT	NA	TRBV11-3	NA	TRBJ1-1
CASSQSGGNTDTQYF	TGTGCCAGCAGCCAGAGCGGGGGAAACACAGATACGCAGTATTTT	TRBD2	TRBV7-3	NA	TRBJ2-3
CASSFDGFGGELFF	TGTGCCAGCAGTTTCGATGGGTTCGGAGGGGAGCTGTTTTTT	NA	TRBV6-5	NA	TRBJ2-2
CASSLYTGSAHF	TGTGCCAGCAGTCTTTACACCGGGTCAGCGCACTTC	NA	TRBV28	NA	TRBJ2-7
CASSQGQTGYGYTF	TGTGCCAGCAGCCAAGGACAAACGGGCTATGGCTACACCTTC	NA	TRBV14	NA	TRBJ1-2
CASSLMAGGNYGYTF	TGTGCCAGCAGCTTAATGGCAGGAGGGAACTATGGCTACACCTTC	NA	TRBV5-5	NA	TRBJ1-2
CASSLLRGYGYTF	TGTGCCAGCAGTTTATTGCGAGGCTATGGCTACACCTTC	NA	TRBV28	NA	TRBJ1-2
CASSQVPGSPNNEQFF	TGCGCCAGCAGCCAAGTCCCCGGGTCCCCAAACAATGAGCAGTTCTTC	NA	TRBV4-1	few	TRBJ2-1
CASSVYSGTGDYEQYF	TGTGCCAGCAGTGTTTACTCCGGGACAGGAGATTACGAGCAGTACTTC	TRBD1	TRBV25-1	NA	TRBJ2-7
CASSFGTGTRETQYF	TGCGCCAGCAGCTTTGGGACAGGGACCCGAGAGACCCAGTACTTC	TRBD1	TRBV5-1	NA	TRBJ2-5
CASSEYQEDETQYF	TGTGCCAGCAGTGAATATCAGGAGGACGAGACCCAGTACTTC	NA	TRBV25-1	NA	TRBJ2-5
CASSLGAPSANTGELFF	TGTGCCAGCAGCCTGGGTGCCCCGTCTGCGAACACCGGGGAGCTGTTTTTT	NA	TRBV13	NA	TRBJ2-2
CASRRGQLSSYEQYF	TGTGCCAGCAGACGAGGACAGCTTAGCTCCTACGAGCAGTACTTC	NA	TRBV6-5	NA	TRBJ2-7
CASSPRASPTQYF	TGTGCCAGCAGTCCCCGAGCGAGTCCTACGCAGTATTTT	NA	TRBV6-5	NA	TRBJ2-3
CASSLGWGRGTEAFF	TGCGCCAGCAGCTTGGGTTGGGGGCGGGGCACTGAAGCTTTCTTT	NA	TRBV5-1	NA	TRBJ1-1
CASSVQGQANEKLFF	TGTGCCAGCAGTGTCCAGGGACAAGCTAATGAAAAACTGTTTTTT	NA	TRBV27	once	TRBJ1-4
CASSTSGSTDTQYF	TGTGCCAGCAGTACTAGCGGGAGTACAGATACGCAGTATTTT	TRBD2	TRBV6-1	NA	TRBJ2-3
CASSLPYAGQGFNERMNTEAFF	TGTGCCAGCAGCTTACCTTACGCGGGACAGGGGTTCAATGAACGGATGAACACTGAAGCTTTCTTT	TRBD1	TRBV7-3	NA	TRBJ1-1
CASSVLAGLDTQYF	TGTGCCAGCAGTGTACTAGCGGGATTGGATACGCAGTATTTT	TRBD2	TRBV2	NA	TRBJ2-3
CASSVSGGYQPQHF	TGTGCCAGCAGCGTATCGGGGGGGTATCAGCCCCAGCATTTT	NA	TRBV9	NA	TRBJ1-5
CASRVTPTNTEAFF	TGCGCCAGCAGAGTGACCCCGACGAACACTGAAGCTTTCTTT	NA	TRBV5-1	NA	TRBJ1-1
CASSPGLDNEQFF	TGTGCCAGTAGTCCGGGGCTCGACAATGAGCAGTTCTTC	NA	TRBV19	NA	TRBJ2-1
CASSLANYGYTF	TGCGCCAGCAGCTTGGCTAACTATGGCTACACCTTC	NA	TRBV5-1	NA	TRBJ1-2
CASMAGQGAYEQYF	TGTGCCAGCATGGCCGGACAGGGGGCCTACGAGCAGTACTTC	TRBD1	TRBV6-1	NA	TRBJ2-7
CASSLGSTYEQYF	TGTGCCAGCAGCTTGGGGTCTACCTACGAGCAGTACTTC	NA	TRBV5-6	NA	TRBJ2-7
CATSRELRGSYNSPLHF	TGTGCCACCAGCAGAGAGCTACGCGGCTCCTATAATTCACCCCTCCACTTT	NA	TRBV15	few	TRBJ1-6
CASSLAQAHQPQHF	TGTGCCAGCAGCTTGGCTCAGGCCCATCAGCCCCAGCATTTT	NA	TRBV5-5	NA	TRBJ1-5
CASSFMTTAGRETQYF	TGTGCCAGCAGCTTTATGACGACCGCGGGTAGGGAGACCCAGTACTTC	NA	TRBV5-5	NA	TRBJ2-5
CSVRGRYEQYF	TGCAGCGTTCGTGGTAGATACGAGCAGTACTTC	NA	TRBV29-1	NA	TRBJ2-7
CASSDSGGRTNEKLFF	TGTGCCAGCAGTGATTCGGGGGGCAGAACTAATGAAAAACTGTTTTTT	NA	TRBV6-1	NA	TRBJ1-4
CASSLAGTSGTSTDTQYF	TGCGCCAGCAGCTTGGCCGGGACTAGCGGGACATCCACAGATACGCAGTATTTT	TRBD2	TRBV5-1	NA	TRBJ2-3
CASKFQPNEKLFF	TGCGCCAGCAAGTTCCAGCCTAATGAAAAACTGTTTTTT	NA	TRBV5-1	NA	TRBJ1-4
CASGADETQYF	TGTGCCAGCGGGGCGGATGAGACCCAGTACTTC	NA	TRBV9	NA	TRBJ2-5
CAWSEGYEQYF	TGTGCCTGGAGTGAGGGGTACGAGCAGTACTTC	NA	TRBV30	NA	TRBJ2-7
CASSSFRGGQNEQFF	TGCGCCAGCAGCTCTTTCCGGGGGGGCCAAAATGAGCAGTTCTTC	TRBD2	TRBV5-1	NA	TRBJ2-1
CAWGGRIPNYGYTF	TGTGCCTGGGGGGGACGGATACCTAACTATGGCTACACCTTC	NA	TRBV30	NA	TRBJ1-2
CASSQGTSGARETQYF	TGCGCCAGCAGCCAAGGGACTAGCGGGGCCCGGGAGACCCAGTACTTC	TRBD2	TRBV4-1	few	TRBJ2-5
CASSLVPAGANEKLFF	TGTGCCAGCAGCTTGGTCCCTGCGGGGGCGAATGAAAAACTGTTTTTT	NA	TRBV5-4	NA	TRBJ1-4
CASSLAGANTEAFF	TGTGCCAGCAGCTTGGCGGGAGCGAACACTGAAGCTTTCTTT	NA	TRBV5-4	NA	TRBJ1-1
CASSVAGAGSGNTIYF	TGTGCCAGCAGCGTAGCAGGCGCCGGCTCTGGAAACACCATATATTTT	NA	TRBV9	NA	TRBJ1-3
CASSPGSYEQYF	TGTGCCAGCAGCCCCGGTTCCTACGAGCAGTACTTC	NA	TRBV9	NA	TRBJ2-7
CASTAAVYTGELFF	TGTGCCAGCACAGCGGCAGTCTACACCGGGGAGCTGTTTTTT	NA	TRBV27	NA	TRBJ2-2